This passage covers 5 T cell receptor beta chains from one sample sequenced in a study of OX40 agonist ivuxolimab in advanced cancers. The method behind the library was the immunoSEQ multiplex PCR assay. TCRdb re-hosts the immuneACCESS table, in-frame sequences only. Its copies lack some clones; in the studies checked, an unresolved V gene accounts for under half of them, and the cause for the rest is not known. The sample contains roughly 48,000 clones, over 85% of them found a single time. Jointly, the top ten make up around 50% of the sample. The starting material was CD4+ or CD8+ T cells sorted from blood, obtained in a trial of the OX40 agonist ivuxolimab. These receptors were obtained from an adult with an advanced solid tumor such as melanoma, head and neck, liver or kidney cancer.

The chain is built from TRBV7-2 and TRBJ1-2; perhaps TRBD1 as D (5 bases). There are 13 residues in the CDR3. The V gene's germline CDR1 is SGHTA and CDR2 FQGNSA. V dropped 3 bases and J dropped 4 bases, with 9 bases sitting between them. The CDR3, as DNA: TGTGCCAGCAGCTTGGAGGGGCTCTATGGCTACACCTTC. Protein: CASSLEGLYGYTF. Together with reference TRBV7-2 and TRBJ1-2, the CDR3 gives the full variable domain: GAGVSQSPSNKVTEKGKDVELRCDPISGHTALYWYRQSLGQGLEFLIYFQGNSAPDKSGLPSDRFSAERTGGSVSTLTIQRTQQEDSAVYLCASSLEGLYGYTFGSGTRLTVV.

This rearrangement joins TRBV7-5 to TRBJ2-7. TRBV7-5 constitutes a pseudogene. There are 14 residues in the CDR3. The CDR3, as DNA: TGTGCCAGAAGCTTATGGGGCGCGGGCTACGAGCAGTACTTC. Amino acids: CARSLWGAGYEQYF.

V gene TRBV15 combines with J gene TRBJ1-2; tentatively, D is TRBD1 (6 bases). V lost 2 bases and J 1 base, leaving 17 bases between the germline ends. Germline assignment: CDR1 LNHNV and CDR2 YYDKDF (reference sequence). The CDR3 runs to 17 residues. The CDR3 DNA reads as TGTGCCACCAGCAGACCACCTGGACAGAGCGTTAACTATGGCTACACCTTC. Translating gives CATSRPPGQSVNYGYTF.

The chain recombines TRBV29-1 with TRBJ2-4; no clear D. Trimming left V 1 base short and J 0 bases short, with 1 base between. Germline CDR1 is SQVTM and CDR2 is ANQGSEA. The CDR3 is 12 residues long. The CDR3 loop reads CSVEGAKNIQYF. In DNA form, the CDR3 reads TGCAGCGTTGAAGGAGCCAAAAACATTCAGTACTTC.

The chain combines TRBV27 with TRBJ2-7; no definite D call. CDR1 and CDR2 (germline): MNHEY, SMNVEV (reference sequence). The CDR3 sequence is 13 residues long. V was shortened by 5 bases and J by 1 base, with 9 bases between the two germline ends. CDR3 DNA sequence: TGTGCCAGCAGTAATCAGGTTTCCTACGAGCAGTACTTC. Protein product: CASSNQVSYEQYF.